This T cell receptor beta chain appears in the sequencing data of a study of shared clonotypes between healthy human individuals. Study-wide points: The naive CD4 repertoires of a handful of donors were compared, and approximately 4.7% of clonotypes were shared.

The assay was run at deep level. TCRdb keeps only in-frame clones here, not all; method: immunoSEQ multiplex PCR. Of 1.5 million to 1.9 million clones in the sample, roughly 98% are singletons; the top ten hold approximately 0.45%. Germline assignment: CDR1 MNHEY and CDR2 SMNVEV (reference sequence). This CDR3 is 15 amino acids long. V shed 5 bases and J shed 2 bases, with 13 bases lying between them. Worth noting for this clone: Its antigen is not known.

Healthy HIV-negative adults without recent acute infections or vaccinations served as donors. The sequence derives from a man aged 25-45 years in good health. The V call is TRBV27, the J call TRBJ2-4; TRBD1 is a possible D gene (5 bases). What was sequenced was naive CD4+ T cells sorted from blood. Specified subset: CD45RA+ positively selected. The DNA of the CDR3 is TGTGCCAGCAGTCCCCATGGGGCGCCCAAAAACATTCAGTACTTC. It translates to CASSPHGAPKNIQYF.